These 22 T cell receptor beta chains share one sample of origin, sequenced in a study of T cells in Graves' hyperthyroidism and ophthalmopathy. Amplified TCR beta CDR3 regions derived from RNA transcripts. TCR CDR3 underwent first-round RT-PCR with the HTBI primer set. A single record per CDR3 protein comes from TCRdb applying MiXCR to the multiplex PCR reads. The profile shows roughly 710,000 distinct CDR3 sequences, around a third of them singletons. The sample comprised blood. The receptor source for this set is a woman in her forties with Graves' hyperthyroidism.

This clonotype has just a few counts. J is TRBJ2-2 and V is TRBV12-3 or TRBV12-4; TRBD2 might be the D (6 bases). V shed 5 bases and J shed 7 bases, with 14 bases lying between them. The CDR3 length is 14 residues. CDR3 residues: CASSPGDFRGELFF. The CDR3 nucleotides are TGTGCCAGCAGTCCCGGGGACTTCCGCGGGGAGCTGTTTTTT.

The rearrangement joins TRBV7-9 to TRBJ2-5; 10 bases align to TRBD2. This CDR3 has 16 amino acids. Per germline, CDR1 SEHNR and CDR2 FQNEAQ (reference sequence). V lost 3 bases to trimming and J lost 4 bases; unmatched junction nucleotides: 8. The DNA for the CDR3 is TGTGCCAGCAGCTTCGGAGCGGGAGGGGATCCAGAGACCCAGTACTTC. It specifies CASSFGAGGDPETQYF.

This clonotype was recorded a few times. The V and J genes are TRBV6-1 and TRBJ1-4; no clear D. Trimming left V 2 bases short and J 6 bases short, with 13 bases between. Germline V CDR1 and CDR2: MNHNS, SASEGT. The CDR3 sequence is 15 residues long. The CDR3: CASSEWASRDEKLFF. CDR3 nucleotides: TGTGCCAGCAGTGAATGGGCCTCCCGCGATGAAAAACTGTTTTTT.

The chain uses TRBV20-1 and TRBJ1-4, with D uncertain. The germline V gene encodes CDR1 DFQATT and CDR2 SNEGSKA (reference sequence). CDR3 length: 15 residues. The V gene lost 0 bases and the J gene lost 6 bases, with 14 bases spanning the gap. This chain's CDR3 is CSARDPFRGHEKLFF. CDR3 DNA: TGCAGTGCTAGAGATCCCTTCCGGGGTCATGAAAAACTGTTTTTT.

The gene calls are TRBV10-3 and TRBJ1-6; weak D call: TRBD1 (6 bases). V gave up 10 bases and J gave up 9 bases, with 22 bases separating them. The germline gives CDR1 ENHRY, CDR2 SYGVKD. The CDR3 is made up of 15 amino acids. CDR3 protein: CATMGRGTGSSPLHF. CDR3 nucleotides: TGTGCCACAATGGGGAGGGGGACGGGGAGTTCACCCCTCCACTTT.

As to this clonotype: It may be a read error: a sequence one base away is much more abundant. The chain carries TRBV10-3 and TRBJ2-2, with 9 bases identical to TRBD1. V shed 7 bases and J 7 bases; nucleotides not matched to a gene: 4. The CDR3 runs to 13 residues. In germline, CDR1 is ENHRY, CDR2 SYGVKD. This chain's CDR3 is CAINRDRDGELFF. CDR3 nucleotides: TGTGCCATCAACCGGGACAGGGACGGGGAGCTGTTTTTT.

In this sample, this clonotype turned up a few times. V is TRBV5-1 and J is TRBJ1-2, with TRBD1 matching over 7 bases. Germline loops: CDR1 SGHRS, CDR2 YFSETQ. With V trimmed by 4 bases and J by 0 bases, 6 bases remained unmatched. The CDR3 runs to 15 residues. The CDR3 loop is CASSQDDRANYGYTF. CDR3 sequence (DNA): TGCGCCAGCAGCCAAGACGACAGGGCTAACTATGGCTACACCTTC.

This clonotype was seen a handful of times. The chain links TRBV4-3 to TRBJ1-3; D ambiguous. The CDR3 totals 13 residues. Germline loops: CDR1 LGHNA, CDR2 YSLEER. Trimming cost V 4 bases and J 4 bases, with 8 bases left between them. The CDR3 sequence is CASSLNMGNTIYF. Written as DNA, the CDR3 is TGCGCCAGCAGCCTTAACATGGGAAACACCATATATTTT.

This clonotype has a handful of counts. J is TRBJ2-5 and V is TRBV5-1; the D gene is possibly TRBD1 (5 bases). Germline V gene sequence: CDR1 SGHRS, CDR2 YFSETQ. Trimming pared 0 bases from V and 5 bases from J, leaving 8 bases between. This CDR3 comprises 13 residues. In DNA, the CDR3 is TGCGCCAGCAGCTTGGCAGGGCCGGAGACCCAGTACTTC. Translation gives CASSLAGPETQYF.

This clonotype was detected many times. The CDR3 spells CASSLDRGNYGYTF. The DNA of the CDR3 is TGTGCCAGCAGTTTGGACAGGGGTAACTATGGCTACACCTTC. The rearrangement joins TRBV7-2 to TRBJ1-2; TRBD1 aligns across 9 bases. The CDR3 is 14 residues long. Germline CDR1 and CDR2: SGHTA and FQGNSA. J lost 1 base, V lost 6 bases, and 3 bases had no gene match.

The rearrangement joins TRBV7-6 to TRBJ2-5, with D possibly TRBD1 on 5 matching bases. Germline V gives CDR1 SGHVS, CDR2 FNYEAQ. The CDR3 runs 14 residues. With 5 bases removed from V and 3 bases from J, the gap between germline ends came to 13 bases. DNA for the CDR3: TGTGCCAGCAGCCGGCCAGGGCGAGAAGAGACCCAGTACTTC. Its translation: CASSRPGREETQYF. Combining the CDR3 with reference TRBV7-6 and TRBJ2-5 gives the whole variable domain GAGVSQSPRYKVTKRGQDVALRCDPISGHVSLYWYRQALGQGPEFLTYFNYEAQQDKSGLPNDRFSAERPEGSISTLTIQRTEQRDSAMYRCASSRPGREETQYFGPGTRLLVL.

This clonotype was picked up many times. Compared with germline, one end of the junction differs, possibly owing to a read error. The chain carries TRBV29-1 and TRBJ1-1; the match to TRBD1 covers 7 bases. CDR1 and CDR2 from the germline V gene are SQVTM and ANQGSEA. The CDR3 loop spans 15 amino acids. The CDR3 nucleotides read TGCAGCGTAGACGAGATCCGGGACAGCTCACGGGGGGGAAGGTTT. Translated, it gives CSVDEIRDSSRGGRF.

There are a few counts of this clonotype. CDR3 bases: TGTGCCAGCAGCGCCAGTACAGGAATAAGCCAGCCCCAGCATTTT. This gives the protein CASSASTGISQPQHF. The rearrangement uses TRBV2 and TRBJ1-5; a weak D match, TRBD1 (5 bases). Trimming took off 6 bases at V and 7 bases at J, with 19 bases between the two ends. This CDR3 is 15 amino acids long. Germline lookup yields CDR1 SNHLY and CDR2 FYNNEI.

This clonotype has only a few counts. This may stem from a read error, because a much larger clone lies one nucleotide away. CDR3 in amino acids: CATSESTGTGVGYTF. The DNA of the CDR3 is TGTGCCACCAGTGAGTCAACAGGGACAGGGGTTGGCTACACCTTC. This rearrangement joins TRBV10-3 to TRBJ1-2, with 10 positions matching TRBD1. Germline loops: CDR1 ENHRY, CDR2 SYGVKD. This CDR3 is 15 amino acids long.

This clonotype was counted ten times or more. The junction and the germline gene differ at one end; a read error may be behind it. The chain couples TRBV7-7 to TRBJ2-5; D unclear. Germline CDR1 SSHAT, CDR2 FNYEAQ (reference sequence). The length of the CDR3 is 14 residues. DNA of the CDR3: TGTGCTAGCAGCCCATTTCCTCTAAGAGAGACCCAGTACTTC. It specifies CASSPFPLRETQYF.

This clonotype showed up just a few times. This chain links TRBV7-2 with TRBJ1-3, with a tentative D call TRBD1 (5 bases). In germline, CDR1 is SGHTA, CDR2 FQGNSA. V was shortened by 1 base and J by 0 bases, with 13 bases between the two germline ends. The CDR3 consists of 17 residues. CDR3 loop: CASSLVWDSNSGNTIYF. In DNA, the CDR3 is TGTGCCAGCAGCTTAGTCTGGGACTCCAACTCTGGAAACACCATATATTTT.

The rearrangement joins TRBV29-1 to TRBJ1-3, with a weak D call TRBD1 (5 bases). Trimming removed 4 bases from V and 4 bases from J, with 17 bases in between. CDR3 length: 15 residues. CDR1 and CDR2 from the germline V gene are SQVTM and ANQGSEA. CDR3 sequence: CSVGWDGWRGNTIYF. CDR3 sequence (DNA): TGCAGCGTTGGGTGGGACGGATGGCGAGGAAACACCATATATTTT.

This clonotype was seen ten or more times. This chain's CDR3 is CASSKYRGLEQYF. CDR3 DNA sequence: TGTGCCAGCAGCAAGTACAGGGGGCTCGAGCAGTACTTC. V is TRBV7-2 and J is TRBJ2-7, with 9 bases fitting TRBD1. The V gene end was trimmed by 5 bases and the J gene end by 6 bases; junction bases not matched to a gene: 5. In germline, CDR1 is SGHTA, CDR2 FQGNSA. The length of the CDR3 is 13 residues.

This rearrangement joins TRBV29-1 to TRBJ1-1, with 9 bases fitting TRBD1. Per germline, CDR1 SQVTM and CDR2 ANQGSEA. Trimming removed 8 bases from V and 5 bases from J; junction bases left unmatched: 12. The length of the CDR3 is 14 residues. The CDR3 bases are TGCAGCCGTCAGGACAGGGGTAGGAGGACTGAAGCTTTCTTT. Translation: CSRQDRGRRTEAFF.

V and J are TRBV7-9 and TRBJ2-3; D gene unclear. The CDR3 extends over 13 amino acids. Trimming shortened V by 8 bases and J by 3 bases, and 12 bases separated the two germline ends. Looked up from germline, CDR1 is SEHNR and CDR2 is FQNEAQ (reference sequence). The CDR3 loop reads CASRAGRTDTQYF. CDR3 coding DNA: TGTGCCAGCCGCGCTGGGCGTACAGATACGCAGTATTTT.

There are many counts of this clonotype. This CDR3 is CASSQQGYEQYF. CDR3 DNA: TGTGCCAGCAGCCAACAGGGCTACGAGCAGTACTTC. The gene calls are TRBV14 and TRBJ2-7, with a weak D call TRBD1 (5 bases). The ends were cut back, 2 bases at V and 3 bases at J, with 5 bases in the middle. Germline values: CDR1 SGHDN, CDR2 FVKESK. This CDR3 comprises 12 residues.

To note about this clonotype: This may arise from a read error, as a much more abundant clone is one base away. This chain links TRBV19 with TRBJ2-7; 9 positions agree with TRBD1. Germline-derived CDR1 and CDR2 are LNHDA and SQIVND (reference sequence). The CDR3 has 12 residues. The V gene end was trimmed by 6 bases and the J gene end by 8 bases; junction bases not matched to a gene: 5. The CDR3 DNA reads TGTGCCAGTAGCACGACAGGGGGGAAGCAGTACTTC. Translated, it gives CASSTTGGKQYF.